This entry is about one TCR beta chain. It has no known antigen specificity. Mismatch with germline at one junction end may stem from a read error. This specimen belongs to a study of blood T cells in healthy people across ages (dated by TCRdb to the mid-2010s). Looking at the study overall: In model experiments, template switching captured about one uniquely barcoded TCR beta cDNA molecule for every two T cells. Age-related changes in TCR beta repertoire diversity were measured in the study by deep sequencing normalized with unique cDNA molecular identifiers. Donors were grouped into four age groups: young (average roughly 15 years), middle-aged (less than 40), aged (around 60) and long-lived (roughly 80). To avoid experimental bias, donors of different ages were spread randomly across the sequencing lanes. For two donors (one aged 18 to 29 and one aged 80 or older), the study analyzed two additional independent replicas of 1 million unique cDNA reads from the same blood draw. Overall study results and their limits: Because profiling used bulk unsorted PBMCs, naive and antigen-experienced compartments could not be compared conclusively. As age increased, observed TCR beta diversity per million T cells dropped in a roughly linear way, and a significant reduction was already evident by age roughly 40. The percentage of naive T cells measured by flow cytometry correlated strongly with observed TCR beta diversity. Compared with the aged group, the long-lived group had more naive CD4+ T cells, fewer expanded clones and increased TCR diversity, suggesting age selection. Estimates of total diversity based on one million sequenced T cells were regarded as lower bounds and as underestimates. Because the CMV infection status of the donors was unknown, age-related changes in expanded clonotypes may potentially have been confounded.

Systemically healthy Caucasian individuals from Russia, some 40 in total and aged roughly 6 to 100 years, were included as donors. About 10 milliliters of peripheral blood were collected from each donor into EDTA-treated Vacutainer tubes. Ficoll-Paque density-gradient centrifugation was used to isolate PBMCs, with at least 7 million obtained per sample. Total RNA, at least 5 micrograms per sample, was extracted from PBMCs with Trizol reagent. For every donor, flow cytometry on a PBMC aliquot measured the percentage of naive CD45RAhigh/CD27high T cells. The receptor library was made with 5' RACE. The data were produced on an Illumina HiSeq 2500. A second PCR of roughly 7 to 12 cycles was performed with a sample-barcoded 5' primer and a J-beta primer mix. A template-switch 5' adaptor carrying 12 random nucleotides introduced a unique molecular identifier onto each TCR beta cDNA molecule. At least 2.5 million CDR3-containing paired-end reads were obtained from each sample. First-strand cDNA synthesis was performed from all RNA using the Mint cDNA synthesis kit, with priming by a TRBC-specific oligonucleotide. Following uracil-DNA glycosylase treatment, a first 18-cycle PCR with universal primers M1SS and BC2_uni_R was performed on all cDNA. Concerning the study's data processing: Normalization of each sample was performed by random selection of 1 million high-quality reads, each carrying a distinct molecular identifier. Instead of being binned into consensus sequences, reads that shared molecular identifiers were thrown out. MiTCR, set to a Q25 quality threshold and the strictest error-elimination algorithm, was used for CDR3 identification, clonotype clustering and error correction. A nonparametric unseen species model using Euler transformation provided a lower-bound estimate of total TCR beta diversity. TCRdb trimmed the raw reads at Q25, called clones with MiXCR and kept productive beta chains. When rows share a CDR3 protein, they turn into one entry using the most common DNA and genes. The V and J calls reflect TCRdb's pipeline rather than the authors' work. This sample lists about 640,000 distinct CDR3 sequences; 58% were detected once. 30% to 40% of the sample is in the top ten clones.

The CDR3 runs 13 residues from the cysteine to the phenylalanine. Solely the CDR3 DNA is kept, with 39 bases framed from the first base. Per the germline V gene, SGHTA is the CDR1 and FQGNSA is the CDR2. The sequence joins TRBV7-2 to TRBJ2-1; the D gene cannot be resolved reliably. The receptor was derived from a man aged 55 to 70 in good health. The sequenced sample consisted of blood. The CDR3 region reads CASSARSYKEQFF. In nucleotides, the sequence is TGTGCCAGCAGCGCCCGCAGCTACAAGGAGCAGTTCTTC.